This entry lists 16 T cell receptor beta chains sequenced from one sample in a study of T cell changes during pregnancy in multiple sclerosis. Data came from immunoSEQ multiplex PCR; TCRdb stores just in-frame clones and leaves some out. The sample has about 110,000 clones, 91% seen once. The sequencing here drew on peripheral blood, taken before pregnancy. These receptor sequences come from a female donor with multiple sclerosis, enrolled in a pregnancy study.

CDR3: CAWVGDAGGNSPLHF. The CDR3 DNA follows: TGTGCCTGGGTAGGGGATGCAGGGGGAAATTCACCCCTCCACTTT. This chain links TRBV30 with TRBJ1-6; 7 bases map to TRBD1. V lost 5 bases to trimming and J lost 7 bases; unmatched junction nucleotides: 11. The CDR3 has 15 amino acids. The germline V gene has CDR1 GTSNPN and CDR2 SVGIG (reference sequence).

The chain links TRBV2 to TRBJ1-6; 7 nucleotides agree with TRBD1. V lost 7 bases to trimming and J lost 6 bases; unmatched junction nucleotides: 9. From germline, CDR1 is SNHLY and CDR2 FYNNEI. This CDR3 spans 15 amino acids. CDR3 residues: CASNVLDRSNSPLHF. CDR3 nucleotide sequence: TGTGCCAGCAACGTCCTGGACAGGAGTAATTCACCCCTCCACTTT.

The CDR3 spells CASSLSFGTTDTQYF. The CDR3 nucleotides are TGTGCCAGCAGTTTATCGTTTGGCACGACAGATACGCAGTATTTT. The rearrangement joins TRBV27 to TRBJ2-3; D unresolved. Trimming stripped 0 bases from V and 3 bases from J, with 10 bases between. Germline CDR1 and CDR2: MNHEY and SMNVEV (reference sequence). The CDR3 loop spans 15 amino acids.

For this clone: This sample includes further DNA sequences coding for the same CDR3. The genes are TRBV5-1 and TRBJ2-5; D unclear. V shed 4 bases and J shed 2 bases, with 3 bases lying between them. The CDR3 contains 11 residues. CDR1 and CDR2 (germline): SGHRS, YFSETQ. The CDR3 here is CASSQQETQYF. The CDR3 nucleotides are TGCGCCAGCAGCCAGCAAGAGACCCAGTACTTC.

V and J are TRBV7-3 and TRBJ2-1; D is ambiguous. The germline CDR1 and CDR2 sequences are SGHTA and FQGTGA. The CDR3 extends over 13 amino acids. V dropped 2 bases and J dropped 4 bases, with 6 bases sitting between them. The CDR3 loop is CASSLGLYNEQFF. CDR3 in DNA: TGTGCCAGCAGCTTAGGGCTATACAATGAGCAGTTCTTC.

The V and J genes are TRBV28 and TRBJ2-7; 11 bases match TRBD2. The germline gives CDR1 MDHEN, CDR2 SYDVKM. V dropped 4 bases and J dropped 0; count of bases not matched to a gene: 8. The CDR3 runs to 17 residues. The DNA of the CDR3 is TGTGCCAGCAGTTCCTCATCTAGCGGGAGGCCCTCCTACGAGCAGTACTTC. Translated, it gives CASSSSSSGRPSYEQYF.

This rearrangement joins TRBV6-1 to TRBJ2-6, with D possibly being TRBD1 (5 bases). This CDR3 has 15 amino acids. Per germline, CDR1 MNHNS and CDR2 SASEGT. V was trimmed by 2 bases and J by 0 bases, leaving 5 bases between them. CDR3 amino acids: CASSEQGSGANVLTF. CDR3 DNA sequence: TGTGCCAGCAGTGAACAGGGCTCTGGGGCCAACGTCCTGACTTTC.

The V and J genes are TRBV6-5 and TRBJ1-3; D is uncertain. With 6 bases removed from V and 0 bases from J, the gap between germline ends came to 9 bases. CDR1 is MNHEY, CDR2 SVGAGI, per germline. This CDR3 region has 14 residues. The chain's CDR3 is CASSRGGSGNTIYF. Written as DNA, the CDR3 is TGTGCCAGCAGCCGAGGAGGCTCTGGAAACACCATATATTTT.

The rearrangement joins TRBV7-3 to TRBJ2-5; no clear D. CDR1 is SGHTA and CDR2 is FQGTGA in the germline V gene. This CDR3 has 14 residues. Trimming stripped 5 bases from V and 7 bases from J, with 17 bases between. This CDR3 is CASSLLGPPWTQYF. The CDR3 DNA reads TGTGCCAGCAGCCTCCTGGGCCCCCCGTGGACCCAGTACTTC.

CDR3 bases: TGTGCCAGCAGCCCCTACCTTGAGGCGTCCAATGAGCAGTTCTTC. Translated, it gives CASSPYLEASNEQFF. The J gene is TRBJ2-1, the V gene TRBV7-7; D is unresolved. CDR3 length: 15 amino acids. Trimming removed 5 bases at V and 6 bases at J, with 17 bases between. Germline V gene sequence: CDR1 SSHAT, CDR2 FNYEAQ (reference sequence).

The sample holds a few counts of this clone. The V and J genes are TRBV5-1 and TRBJ2-5; 9 nucleotides line up with TRBD2. The ends lost 4 bases at V and 5 bases at J; junction bases unmatched: 12. Germline CDR1 SGHRS, CDR2 YFSETQ. The CDR3 has 16 amino acids. CDR3 loop: CASSPPGAGGRETQYF. In nucleotides, the CDR3 is TGCGCCAGCAGCCCACCGGGGGCGGGAGGGCGTGAGACCCAGTACTTC.

The chain has TRBV7-3 and TRBJ2-1; 12 bases agree with TRBD2. The CDR3 runs 15 residues. Germline V gene sequence: CDR1 SGHTA, CDR2 FQGTGA. The V segment lost 4 bases and the J segment 4 bases; nucleotides outside the gene matches: 2. The CDR3 loop reads CASSSSGGGYNEQFF. Here the CDR3 DNA reads TGTGCCAGCAGCTCTAGCGGGGGGGGTTACAATGAGCAGTTCTTC.

CDR3 bases: TGTGCCAGCAGCTCCGTGGGTAGCTACACTGAAGCTTTCTTT. Amino acid sequence: CASSSVGSYTEAFF. The chain carries TRBV9 and TRBJ1-1; no firm D call. The germline gives CDR1 SGDLS, CDR2 YYNGEE. Between the trimmed V and J ends, which lost 4 bases and 3 bases, there was a span of 13 bases. The CDR3 sequence is 14 residues long. The full variable domain, with the rest looked up from reference TRBV9 and TRBJ1-1, is DSGVTQTPKHLITATGQRVTLRCSPRSGDLSVYWYQQSLDQGLQFLIQYYNGEERAKGNILERFSAQQFPDLHSELNLSSLELGDSALYFCASSSVGSYTEAFFGQGTRLTVV.

The chain has TRBV6-4 and TRBJ1-5; no definite D call. The germline V and J ends were trimmed by 3 bases and 0 bases, with 6 bases remaining between them. Germline V gene sequence: CDR1 MRHNA, CDR2 SNTAGT. This CDR3 region has 14 residues. The CDR3 sequence: CASSETFSNQPQHF. The CDR3 nucleotides read TGTGCCAGCAGTGAAACATTTAGCAATCAGCCCCAGCATTTT.

The rearrangement uses TRBV7-3 and TRBJ2-3; a possible D gene is TRBD1 (6 bases). The CDR3 extends over 16 amino acids. CDR1 and CDR2 (germline): SGHTA, FQGTGA. V gave up 4 bases and J gave up 2 bases, with 16 bases separating them. CDR3 in amino acids: CASSSTTGTNTDTQYF. CDR3 nucleotides: TGTGCCAGCAGCTCAACGACAGGCACGAACACAGATACGCAGTATTTT.

For this clone: A junction end diverges from the germline sequence, so it may reflect a read error. V gene TRBV27 combines with J gene TRBJ2-7; 12 bases agree with TRBD1. CDR3 length equals 21 residues. CDR1 and CDR2 from the germline V gene are MNHEY and SMNVEV (reference sequence). The CDR3 sequence: CARRDRGRGSGKVNITYEQYF. In DNA, the CDR3 is TGTGCCCGCAGGGACAGGGGGCGAGGTAGCGGGAAGGTAAATATCACCTACGAGCAGTACTTC.